The clone carrying this TCR beta chain was counted a few times. Each CDR3 protein is one row after TCRdb ran MiXCR on the reads. The data contain over 450,000 distinct CDR3 sequences, approximately 10% of them seen just once; the ten biggest clones take up about 9.4%. This CDR3 has 16 residues. Losses at the gene ends were 5 bases for V and 10 bases for J; bases not matched to a gene: 10. Germline V lookup: CDR1 MDHEN, CDR2 SYDVKM. The sample belongs to a study of T cell repertoires in cytomegalovirus infection. At the level of the study: Carrying CMV and the relevant HLA type showed in public TCR beta signatures.

Material: PBMCs. The chain has TRBV28 and TRBJ2-1; 14 nucleotides align to TRBD2. The TCR was taken from a human donor in good health (CMV status not recorded). Some clones in this sample may be carry-over from other donors' samples. CDR3 nucleotide sequence: TGTGCCAGCAGTGCAAAGGGACTAGCGGGAGCCCGGGAGCAGTTCTTC. Translated, it gives CASSAKGLAGAREQFF.